A single sample gave rise to the 10 T cell receptor beta chains below, sequenced in a study of T-cell memory formation after mild COVID-19. A single record per CDR3 protein comes from TCRdb applying MiXCR to the 5' RACE reads. The sample holds 250,000 to 350,000 distinct CDR3 sequences, roughly an eighth seen once. Material: PBMCs or a T cell subset sorted from them (not recorded which). These receptors were obtained from a man younger than 30 who had mild COVID-19 (a few samples of this study predate the infection). Cell type and time point are not known.

This clonotype was seen a handful of times. The chain joins TRBV7-3 to TRBJ2-1, with 7 bases that match TRBD1. V lost 5 bases to trimming and J lost 4 bases; unmatched junction nucleotides: 5. The CDR3 is 14 amino acids. Per germline, CDR1 SGHTA and CDR2 FQGTGA. The CDR3 is CASSQGTVYNEQFF. The CDR3 DNA is TGTGCCAGCAGCCAAGGGACAGTATACAATGAGCAGTTCTTC.

The chain combines TRBV6-2 or TRBV6-3 with TRBJ2-5; D is unclear. CDR3 length: 11 residues. V gave up 7 bases and J gave up 5 bases, with 8 bases separating them. CDR1 is MNHEY and CDR2 is SVGEGT in the germline V gene. The CDR3 DNA is TGTGCCAGCAATTTGCGGGAGACCCAGTACTTC. As protein: CASNLRETQYF.

The V call is TRBV4-1, the J call TRBJ1-1, with TRBD1 matching over 7 bases. This CDR3 region has 13 residues. CDR1 is MGHRA, CDR2 YSYEKL, per germline. Losses at the gene ends were 0 bases for V and 10 bases for J; bases not matched to a gene: 5. This chain's CDR3 is CASSQEGGRAAFF. In DNA form, the CDR3 reads TGCGCCAGCAGCCAAGAAGGGGGCAGGGCAGCTTTCTTT.

This clonotype was counted between two and nine times. The rearrangement joins TRBV7-8 to TRBJ2-5; possibly TRBD2 for D (7 bases). CDR1 and CDR2 (germline): SGHVS, FQNEAQ. The germline V and J ends were trimmed by 1 base and 4 bases, with 13 bases remaining between them. CDR3 length: 15 residues. The CDR3 DNA reads TGTGCCAGCAGCTTAGTACAGGGAGGGGCAGAGACCCAGTACTTC. It yields the protein CASSLVQGGAETQYF.

This clonotype showed up many times. V gene TRBV7-2 combines with J gene TRBJ2-2; 7 bases align to TRBD1. After removal of 0 bases from V and 3 bases from J, the junction contained 4 bases not matched to a gene. Germline V gene sequence: CDR1 SGHTA, CDR2 FQGNSA. CDR3 length: 16 amino acids. CDR3 in DNA: TGTGCCAGCAGCTTAGCTTGGGGGACAGACACCGGGGAGCTGTTTTTT. Translation: CASSLAWGTDTGELFF.

V gene TRBV6-5 combines with J gene TRBJ2-3; no reliable D call. The CDR3 is 14 amino acids. CDR1 and CDR2 from the germline V gene are MNHEY and SVGAGI. The V end was cut by 2 bases, the J end by 2 bases, with 8 bases between. The chain's CDR3 is CASSYEQHTDTQYF. CDR3 sequence (DNA): TGTGCCAGCAGTTACGAGCAGCACACAGATACGCAGTATTTT.

This clonotype has a count of ten or more. The chain recombines TRBV6-6 with TRBJ1-1; 8 bases are a match to TRBD1. The ends lost 5 bases at V and 1 base at J; junction bases unmatched: 9. The germline V gene encodes CDR1 MNHNY and CDR2 SVGAGI (reference sequence). This CDR3 contains 16 residues. CDR3 amino acids: CASSPPTGDGNTEAFF. CDR3 nucleotides: TGTGCCAGCAGTCCCCCGACAGGGGATGGGAACACTGAAGCTTTCTTT.

This clonotype has ten or more counts. The J gene is TRBJ2-1, the V gene TRBV5-1, with 9 positions matching TRBD2. The CDR3 is 13 residues long. The junction had 2 bases not matched to a gene; V was cut back by 4 bases and J by 6 bases. Germline V gives CDR1 SGHRS, CDR2 YFSETQ. This CDR3 reads CASSEGLANEQFF. Here the CDR3 DNA reads TGCGCCAGCAGCGAGGGACTAGCCAATGAGCAGTTCTTC. The entire variable domain, with the rest obtained from reference TRBV5-1 and TRBJ2-1, is as follows: KAGVTQTPRYLIKTRGQQVTLSCSPISGHRSVSWYQQTPGQGLQFLFEYFSETQRNKGNFPGRFSGRQFSNSRSEMNVSTLELGDSALYLCASSEGLANEQFFGPGTRLTVL.

This chain joins TRBV7-2 and TRBJ2-4, with 10 bases lining up with TRBD1. Germline V gives CDR1 SGHTA, CDR2 FQGNSA. The CDR3 extends over 14 amino acids. Losses at the gene ends were 4 bases for V and 7 bases for J; bases not matched to a gene: 4. The CDR3 region is CASSSDRGRNIQYF. The DNA for the CDR3 is TGTGCCAGCAGCTCGGACAGGGGGAGGAACATTCAGTACTTC. The entire variable domain, with the rest obtained from reference TRBV7-2 and TRBJ2-4, is as follows: GAGVSQSPSNKVTEKGKDVELRCDPISGHTALYWYRQSLGQGLEFLIYFQGNSAPDKSGLPSDRFSAERTGGSVSTLTIQRTQQEDSAVYLCASSSDRGRNIQYFGAGTRLSVL.

This clonotype appeared a few times. This chain uses TRBV20-1 with TRBJ2-1, with 15 positions matching TRBD2. The CDR3 has 16 amino acids. Germline V gene data show CDR1 as DFQATT and CDR2 as SNEGSKA (reference sequence). With 5 bases clipped from V and 0 bases from J, the junction kept 2 bases outside the gene matches. CDR3 region: CSAGTSGGSSYNEQFF. The CDR3 region has the DNA TGCAGTGCTGGGACTAGCGGGGGGAGCTCCTACAATGAGCAGTTCTTC.